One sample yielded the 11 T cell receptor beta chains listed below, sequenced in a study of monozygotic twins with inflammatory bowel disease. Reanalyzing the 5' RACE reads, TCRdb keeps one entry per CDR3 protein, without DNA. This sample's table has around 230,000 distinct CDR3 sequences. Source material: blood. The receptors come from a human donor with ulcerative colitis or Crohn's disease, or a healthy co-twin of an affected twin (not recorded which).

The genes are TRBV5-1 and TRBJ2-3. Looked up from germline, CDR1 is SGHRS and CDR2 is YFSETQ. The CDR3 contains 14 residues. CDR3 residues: CASSLPTSTDTQYF.

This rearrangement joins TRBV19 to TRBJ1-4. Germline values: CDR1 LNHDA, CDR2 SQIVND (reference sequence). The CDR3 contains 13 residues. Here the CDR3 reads CASSIPFGSGLFF.

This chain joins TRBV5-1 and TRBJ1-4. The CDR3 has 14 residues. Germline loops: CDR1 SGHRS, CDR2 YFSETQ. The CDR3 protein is CASSLQPSNEKLFF.

The CDR3 protein is CSARVLAGSSYNEQFF. The chain couples TRBV20-1 to TRBJ2-1. CDR1 is DFQATT, CDR2 SNEGSKA, per germline (reference sequence). This CDR3 is built from 16 residues.

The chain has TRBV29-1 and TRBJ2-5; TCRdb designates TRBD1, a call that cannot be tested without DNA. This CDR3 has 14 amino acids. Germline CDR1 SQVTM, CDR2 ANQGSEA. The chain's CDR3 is CSVWTGMILETQYF.

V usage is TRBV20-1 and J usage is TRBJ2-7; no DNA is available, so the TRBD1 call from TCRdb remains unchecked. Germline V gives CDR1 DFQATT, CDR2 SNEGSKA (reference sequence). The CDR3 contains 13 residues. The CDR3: CSAMGQGAWEQYF.

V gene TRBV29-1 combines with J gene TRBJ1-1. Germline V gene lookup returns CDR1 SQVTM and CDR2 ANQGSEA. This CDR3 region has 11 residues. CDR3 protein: CSVNGQTEAFF.

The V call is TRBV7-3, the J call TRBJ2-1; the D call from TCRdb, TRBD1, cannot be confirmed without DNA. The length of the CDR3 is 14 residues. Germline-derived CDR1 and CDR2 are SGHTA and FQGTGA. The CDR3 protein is CASSSGRTYNEQFF.

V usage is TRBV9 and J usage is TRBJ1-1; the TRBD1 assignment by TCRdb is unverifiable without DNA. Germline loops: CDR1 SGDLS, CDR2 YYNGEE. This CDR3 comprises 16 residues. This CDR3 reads CASSVGDWTGGTEAFF.

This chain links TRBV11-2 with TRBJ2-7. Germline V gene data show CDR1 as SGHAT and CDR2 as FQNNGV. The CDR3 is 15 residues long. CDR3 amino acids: CASSARRVGGYEQYF.

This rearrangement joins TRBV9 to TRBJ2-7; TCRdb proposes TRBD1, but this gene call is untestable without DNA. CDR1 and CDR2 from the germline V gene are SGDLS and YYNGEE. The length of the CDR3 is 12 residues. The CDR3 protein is CASSLTRDSPNF.